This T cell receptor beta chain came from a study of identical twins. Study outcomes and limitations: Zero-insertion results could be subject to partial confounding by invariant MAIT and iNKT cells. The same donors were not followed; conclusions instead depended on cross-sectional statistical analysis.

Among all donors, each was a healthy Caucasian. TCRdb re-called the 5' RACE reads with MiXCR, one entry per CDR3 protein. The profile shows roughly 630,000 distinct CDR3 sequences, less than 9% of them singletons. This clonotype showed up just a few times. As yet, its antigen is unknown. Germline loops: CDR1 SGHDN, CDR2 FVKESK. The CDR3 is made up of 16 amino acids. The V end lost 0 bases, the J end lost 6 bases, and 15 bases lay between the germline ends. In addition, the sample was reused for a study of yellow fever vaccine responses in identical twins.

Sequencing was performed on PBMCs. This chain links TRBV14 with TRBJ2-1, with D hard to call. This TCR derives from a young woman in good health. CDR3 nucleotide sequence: TGTGCCAGCAGCCAAGATCGGATTAAATGGGGCAATGAGCAGTTCTTC. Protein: CASSQDRIKWGNEQFF.